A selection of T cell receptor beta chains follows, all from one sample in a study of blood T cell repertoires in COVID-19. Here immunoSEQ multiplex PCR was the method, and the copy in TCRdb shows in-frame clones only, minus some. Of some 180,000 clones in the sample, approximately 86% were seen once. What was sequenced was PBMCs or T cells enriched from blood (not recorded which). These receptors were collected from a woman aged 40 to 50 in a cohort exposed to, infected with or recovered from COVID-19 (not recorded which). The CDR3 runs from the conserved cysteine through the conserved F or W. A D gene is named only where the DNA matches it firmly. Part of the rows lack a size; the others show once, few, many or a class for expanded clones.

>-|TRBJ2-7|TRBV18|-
CASSPGTGIYEQYF
TGTGCCAGCTCACCCGGAACAGGTATCTACGAGCAGTACTTC
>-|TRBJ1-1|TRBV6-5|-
CASSPTGGTEAFF
TGTGCCAGCAGTCCGACGGGGGGGACTGAAGCTTTCTTT
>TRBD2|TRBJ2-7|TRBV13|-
CASSPPPQREGYEQYF
TGTGCCAGCAGCCCCCCCCCTCAGCGGGAGGGGTACGAGCAGTACTTC
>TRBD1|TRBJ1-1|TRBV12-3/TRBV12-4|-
CASSETGVTEAFF
TGTGCCAGCAGTGAAACAGGGGTTACTGAAGCTTTCTTT
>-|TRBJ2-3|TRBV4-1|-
CASSRKGTGSTSDTQYF
TGCGCCAGCAGCCGTAAGGGTACAGGTTCAACTTCAGATACGCAGTATTTT
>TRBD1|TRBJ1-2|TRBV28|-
CASSSGGRGYTF
TGTGCCAGCAGTTCAGGGGGCAGGGGCTACACCTTC
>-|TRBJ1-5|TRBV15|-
CATSRDQGAHQPQHF
TGTGCCACCAGCAGAGATCAAGGGGCCCATCAGCCCCAGCATTTT
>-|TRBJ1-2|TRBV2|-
CASSDRGKVYTF
TGTGCCAGCAGTGATCGGGGAAAGGTCTACACCTTC
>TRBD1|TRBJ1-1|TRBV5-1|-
CASSLGQAYMLNTEAFF
TGCGCCAGCAGCTTAGGACAGGCGTACATGTTGAACACTGAAGCTTTCTTT
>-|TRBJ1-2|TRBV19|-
CASSIQGGGYTF
TGTGCCAGTAGTATCCAGGGAGGCGGCTACACCTTC
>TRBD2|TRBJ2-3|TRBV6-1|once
CASSAGTTSSTDTQYF
TGTGCCAGCAGTGCCGGGACTACGTCTAGCACAGATACGCAGTATTTT
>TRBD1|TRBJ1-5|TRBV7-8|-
CASSTYYRGSNQPQHF
TGTGCCAGCAGCACTTACTACAGGGGGAGCAATCAGCCCCAGCATTTT
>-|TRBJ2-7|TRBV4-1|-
CASSQVGLLYEQYF
TGCGCCAGCAGCCAAGTAGGACTTTTATACGAGCAGTACTTC
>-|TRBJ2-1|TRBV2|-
CASTLMSSYNEQFF
TGTGCCAGTACCCTTATGAGCTCCTACAATGAGCAGTTCTTC
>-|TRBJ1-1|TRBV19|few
CASGPGQANTEAFF
TGTGCCAGTGGTCCGGGACAAGCGAACACTGAAGCTTTCTTT
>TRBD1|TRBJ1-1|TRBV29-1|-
CSVATGGTEAFF
TGCAGCGTAGCGACAGGGGGCACTGAAGCTTTCTTT
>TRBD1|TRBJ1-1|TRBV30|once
CAWSFGTGRPEAFF
TGTGCCTGGAGTTTCGGGACAGGGAGACCTGAAGCTTTCTTT
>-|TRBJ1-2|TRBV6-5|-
CASSYPTGANYGYTF
TGTGCCAGCAGTTACCCGACAGGAGCTAACTATGGCTACACCTTC
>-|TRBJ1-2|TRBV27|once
CASSYRGGYGYTF
TGTGCCAGCAGTTACAGAGGGGGCTATGGCTACACCTTC
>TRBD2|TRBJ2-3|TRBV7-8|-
CASSSKGTRRNTQYF
TGTGCCAGCAGCTCCAAAGGGACTAGGAGGAATACGCAGTATTTT
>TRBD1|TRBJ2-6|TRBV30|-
CAWSWTGSLGVLTF
TGTGCCTGGAGCTGGACAGGGAGCTTAGGGGTCCTGACTTTC
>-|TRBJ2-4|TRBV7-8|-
CASSLTGIQYF
TGTGCCAGCAGCCTAACCGGCATTCAGTACTTC
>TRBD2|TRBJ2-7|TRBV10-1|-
CASSDLAGGPYEQYF
TGCGCCAGCAGTGACCTAGCGGGGGGTCCCTACGAGCAGTACTTC
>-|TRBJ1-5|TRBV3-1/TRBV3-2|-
CASSHYGGNQPQHF
TGTGCCAGCAGCCATTACGGAGGCAATCAGCCCCAGCATTTT
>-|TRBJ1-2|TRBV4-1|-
CASSRSGGLDGYTF
TGCGCCAGCAGCCGAAGCGGAGGTCTGGATGGCTACACCTTC
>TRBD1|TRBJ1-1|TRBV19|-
CASSIFPGQGFNTEAFF
TGTGCCAGTAGTATATTCCCGGGACAGGGCTTTAACACTGAAGCTTTCTTT
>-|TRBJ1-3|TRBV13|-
CASSPQGPSTLRNTIYF
TGTGCCAGCAGCCCCCAAGGCCCATCGACTCTCAGAAACACCATATATTTT
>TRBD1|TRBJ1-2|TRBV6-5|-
CASTRGPDTGDGYTF
TGTGCCAGCACAAGGGGGCCTGATACAGGGGACGGCTACACCTTC
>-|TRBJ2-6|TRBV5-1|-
CASSLPGSSPGANVLTF
TGCGCCAGCAGCTTGCCGGGGAGCAGCCCTGGGGCCAACGTCCTGACTTTC
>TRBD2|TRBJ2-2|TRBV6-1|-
CASSERLAGDTGELFF
TGTGCCAGCAGTGAAAGGCTAGCGGGAGATACCGGGGAGCTGTTTTTT
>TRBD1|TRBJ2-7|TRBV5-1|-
CASSPGTANYEQYF
TGCGCCAGCAGTCCCGGGACAGCAAACTACGAGCAGTACTTC
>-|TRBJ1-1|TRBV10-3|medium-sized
CAISDAGGTEAFF
TGTGCCATCAGTGATGCCGGGGGCACTGAAGCTTTCTTT
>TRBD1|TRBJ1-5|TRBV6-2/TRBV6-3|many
CASSTGESQPQHF
TGTGCCAGCAGCACAGGGGAGAGTCAGCCCCAGCATTTT
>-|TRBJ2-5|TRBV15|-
CATSRGTGQETQYF
TGTGCCACCAGCAGAGGTACAGGCCAAGAGACCCAGTACTTC
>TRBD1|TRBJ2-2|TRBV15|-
CATSKGQENTGELFF
TGTGCCACCAGCAAGGGACAGGAGAACACCGGGGAGCTGTTTTTT
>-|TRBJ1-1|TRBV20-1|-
CSARRAYEAFF
TGCAGTGCTAGGAGGGCGTATGAAGCTTTCTTT
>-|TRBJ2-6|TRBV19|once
CASSTGFGANVLTF
TGTGCCAGTAGTACAGGGTTCGGGGCCAACGTCCTGACTTTC
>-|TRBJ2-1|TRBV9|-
CASSVVPAPLSYNEQFF
TGTGCCAGCAGCGTAGTCCCCGCGCCACTCTCCTACAATGAGCAGTTCTTC
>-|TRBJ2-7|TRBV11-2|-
CASSLDPSSYEQYF
TGTGCCAGCAGCTTAGATCCTAGCTCCTACGAGCAGTACTTC
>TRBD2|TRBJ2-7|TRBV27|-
CASKLAGARYEQYF
TGTGCCAGCAAACTAGCGGGAGCGCGATACGAGCAGTACTTC
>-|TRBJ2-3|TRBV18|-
CASSPRTGSGRGADTQYF
TGTGCCAGCTCACCAAGGACAGGTAGCGGTCGGGGCGCAGATACGCAGTATTTT
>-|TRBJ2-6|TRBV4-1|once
CASSQRDSLSGANVLTF
TGCGCCAGCAGCCAGCGGGACAGCCTCTCTGGGGCCAACGTCCTGACTTTC
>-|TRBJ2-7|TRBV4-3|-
CASSQELGGIYEQYF
TGCGCCAGCAGCCAAGAGCTTGGCGGGATTTACGAGCAGTACTTC
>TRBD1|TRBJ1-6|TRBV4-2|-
CASSQDMDRVDNSPLHF
TGTGCCAGCAGCCAAGATATGGACAGGGTCGATAATTCACCCCTCCACTTT
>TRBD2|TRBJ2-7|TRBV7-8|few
CASSLATSGFYEQYF
TGTGCCAGCAGCTTAGCCACTAGCGGGTTCTACGAGCAGTACTTC
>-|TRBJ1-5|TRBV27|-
CASSLHRSNQPQHF
TGTGCCAGCAGTTTACACCGGAGCAATCAGCCCCAGCATTTT
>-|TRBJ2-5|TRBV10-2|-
CASSDRGEETQYF
TGCGCCAGCAGTGACAGGGGAGAGGAGACCCAGTACTTC
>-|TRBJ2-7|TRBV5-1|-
CASSLSAGSNEQYF
TGCGCCAGCAGCTTGTCGGCAGGGTCCAACGAGCAGTACTTC
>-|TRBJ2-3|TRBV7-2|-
CASSPGYSTDTQYF
TGTGCCAGCAGCCCCGGGTATAGTACAGATACGCAGTATTTT
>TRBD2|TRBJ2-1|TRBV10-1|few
CASNASVGEAGDNEQFF
TGCGCCAGCAACGCATCCGTGGGGGAGGCGGGGGACAATGAGCAGTTCTTC